One sample yielded the 11 T cell receptor beta chains listed below, sequenced in a study of CD8+ T cells in alopecia areata. RNA extraction and reverse transcription yielded cDNA as sequencing template. Measured with immunoSEQ multiplex PCR; TCRdb has only the in-frame clones, and not every one. The sample has 95,000 to 100,000 clones, approximately 66% seen once; the top ten hold 15% to 17%. Treatment given: oral pan-JAK inhibitor, 5-10 mg twice daily. This sample comprised CD8+ T cells sorted from blood, obtained at week 4, from a patient treated with tofacitinib. These TCRs come from a human donor with alopecia areata.

The gene calls are TRBV4-1 and TRBJ2-7; D perhaps matches TRBD1 (5 bases). From germline, CDR1 is MGHRA and CDR2 YSYEKL. CDR3 length: 15 residues. V lost 0 bases and J 3 bases, leaving 12 bases between the germline ends. The CDR3 sequence: CASSQDRQGLYEQYF. In nucleotides, the CDR3 is TGCGCCAGCAGCCAAGATCGGCAGGGCCTCTACGAGCAGTACTTC.

This clone showed up just a few times. The sample has other DNA sequences that encode this CDR3 too. The chain has TRBV27 and TRBJ2-5; D remains ambiguous. Between the trimmed V and J ends, which lost 1 base and 1 base, there was a span of 7 bases. The CDR3 sequence is 14 residues long. CDR1 is MNHEY and CDR2 is SMNVEV in the germline V gene (reference sequence). Here the CDR3 DNA reads TGTGCCAGCAGTTTATTGGGCGGCCAAGAGACCCAGTACTTC. Translating it yields CASSLLGGQETQYF.

This clone has more than one count but fewer than ten. The genes are TRBV9 and TRBJ2-3, with D possibly TRBD1 on 5 matching bases. Trimming took 4 bases from V and 0 from J, leaving 21 bases between them. The CDR3 has 18 amino acids. The germline V gene encodes CDR1 SGDLS and CDR2 YYNGEE. The CDR3 coding sequence is TGTGCCAGCAGCCCGGACACCATAACGGACCCTAGCACAGATACGCAGTATTTT. Amino acid sequence: CASSPDTITDPSTDTQYF.

V usage is TRBV5-1 and J usage is TRBJ2-1, with TRBD2 matching 10 bases. The CDR3 has 17 residues. The junction had 5 bases not matched to a gene; V was cut back by 0 bases and J by 2 bases. Germline V gene sequence: CDR1 SGHRS, CDR2 YFSETQ. CDR3 sequence (DNA): TGCGCCAGCAGCTTGGGGCCCCTAGCGGGAGCCTACAATGAGCAGTTCTTC. Translation gives CASSLGPLAGAYNEQFF.

The CDR3 spells CASSSSGLSYEQYF. CDR3 sequence (DNA): TGTGCCAGCAGCTCCTCGGGACTCTCCTACGAGCAGTACTTC. This chain connects TRBV7-9 to TRBJ2-7, with D possibly matching TRBD2 (6 bases). CDR3 length: 14 residues. V dropped 4 bases and J dropped 0 bases, with 10 bases sitting between them. Germline CDR1 is SEHNR and CDR2 is FQNEAQ (reference sequence). Full variable domain (remainder filled in from reference TRBV7-9 and TRBJ2-7): DTGVSQNPRHKITKRGQNVTFRCDPISEHNRLYWYRQTLGQGPEFLTYFQNEAQLEKSRLLSDRFSAERPKGSFSTLEIQRTEQGDSAMYLCASSSSGLSYEQYFGPGTRLTVT.

The genes are TRBV7-2 and TRBJ1-2; D ambiguous. Germline CDR1 reads SGHTA; CDR2 reads FQGNSA. Deletions cut 0 bases from V and 2 bases from J, with 10 bases between. This CDR3 has 15 amino acids. For the CDR3, the DNA is TGTGCCAGCAGCTTAGCACAGATTACCAACTATGGCTACACCTTC. The encoded protein is CASSLAQITNYGYTF.

V usage is TRBV7-9 and J usage is TRBJ2-1; 8 positions match TRBD2. Germline V gene data show CDR1 as SEHNR and CDR2 as FQNEAQ (reference sequence). J gave up 9 bases and V 5 bases, and 6 bases lay outside the gene matches. The CDR3 runs 13 residues. The CDR3 DNA follows: TGTGCCAGCAGCGAAAGCGGGAGAGGTGAGCAGTTCTTC. This translates into CASSESGRGEQFF.

The chain links TRBV4-1 to TRBJ2-3; 8 bases are a match to TRBD2. The V segment lost 1 base and the J segment 3 bases; nucleotides outside the gene matches: 6. Germline loops: CDR1 MGHRA, CDR2 YSYEKL. There are 16 residues in the CDR3. The CDR3 coding sequence is TGCGCCAGCAGCCAAGGAGCGGGAGTCGAAACAGATACGCAGTATTTT. This sequence encodes CASSQGAGVETDTQYF.

The chain has TRBV27 and TRBJ2-6; a possible D gene is TRBD1 (6 bases). CDR3 size: 16 residues. Germline-derived CDR1 and CDR2 are MNHEY and SMNVEV (reference sequence). Trimming removed 6 bases at V and 0 bases at J, with 12 bases between. CDR3 sequence: CASRQGPLSGANVLTF. As DNA, the CDR3 is TGTGCCAGCAGACAGGGACCCCTCTCTGGGGCCAACGTCCTGACTTTC. Full variable domain (remainder filled in from reference TRBV27 and TRBJ2-6): EAQVTQNPRYLITVTGKKLTVTCSQNMNHEYMSWYRQDPGLGLRQIYYSMNVEVTDKGDVPEGYKVSRKEKRNFPLILESPSPNQTSLYFCASRQGPLSGANVLTFGAGSRLTVL.

This clone was recorded only once. The chain recombines TRBV29-1 with TRBJ2-2; no clear D. Trimming took 4 bases from V and 4 from J, leaving 7 bases between them. The CDR3 covers 12 residues. Germline CDR1 reads SQVTM; CDR2 reads ANQGSEA. The CDR3 coding sequence is TGCAGCGTTGTACCTAGCACCGGGGAGCTGTTTTTT. It is translated as CSVVPSTGELFF.

This clone was seen once. This chain uses TRBV2 with TRBJ2-7; no clear D gene. Germline-derived CDR1 and CDR2 are SNHLY and FYNNEI. V lost 8 bases, J lost 4 bases, and 6 bases lay in between. The length of the CDR3 is 10 residues. The CDR3 bases are TGTGCCAGCTTCGGTTACGAGCAGTACTTC. This sequence encodes CASFGYEQYF.